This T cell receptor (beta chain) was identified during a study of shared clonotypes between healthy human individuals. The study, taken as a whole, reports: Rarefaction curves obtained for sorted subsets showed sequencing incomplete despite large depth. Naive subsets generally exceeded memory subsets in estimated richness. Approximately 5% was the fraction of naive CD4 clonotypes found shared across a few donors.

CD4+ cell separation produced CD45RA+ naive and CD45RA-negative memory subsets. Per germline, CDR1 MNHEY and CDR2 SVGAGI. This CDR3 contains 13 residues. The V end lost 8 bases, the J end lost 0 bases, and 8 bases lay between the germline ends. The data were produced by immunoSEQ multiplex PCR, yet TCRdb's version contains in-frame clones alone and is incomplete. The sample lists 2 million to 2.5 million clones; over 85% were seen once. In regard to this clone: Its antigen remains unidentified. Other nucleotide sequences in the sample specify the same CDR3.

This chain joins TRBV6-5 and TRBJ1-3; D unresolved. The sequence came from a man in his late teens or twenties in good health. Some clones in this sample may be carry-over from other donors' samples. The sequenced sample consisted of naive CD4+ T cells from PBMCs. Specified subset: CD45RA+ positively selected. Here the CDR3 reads CASRRSSGNTIYF. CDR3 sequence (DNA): TGTGCCAGCCGCCGATCCTCTGGAAACACCATATATTTT.